Listed here are 12 T cell receptor beta chains from one sample, sequenced in a study of blood T cell repertoires in COVID-19. Assay: immunoSEQ multiplex PCR; the TCRdb copy retains only in-frame clones and omits some. The repertoire holds just over 200,000 clones, 85% to 90% seen once, with 5.5% to 7% in the top ten. The sample was peripheral blood. These receptors were collected from a man aged 80 or over with acute or convalescent COVID-19.

This chain links TRBV15 with TRBJ2-7; TRBD2 agrees at 11 bases. The junction had 3 bases not matched to a gene; V was cut back by 5 bases and J by 6 bases. Germline V gene sequence: CDR1 LNHNV, CDR2 YYDKDF (reference sequence). The CDR3 extends over 13 amino acids. The CDR3 DNA reads as TGTGCCACCAGCTTTCTAGCGGGAGGCGAGCAGTACTTC. This translates into CATSFLAGGEQYF.

The chain combines TRBV10-1 with TRBJ1-2, with D possibly being TRBD1 (6 bases). This CDR3 is 13 amino acids long. Trimming took off 4 bases at V and 5 bases at J, with 11 bases between the two ends. The germline V gene encodes CDR1 WNHNN and CDR2 SYGVQD (reference sequence). The chain's CDR3 is CASSGQAPYGYTF. The CDR3 coding sequence is TGCGCCAGCAGTGGACAGGCCCCTTATGGCTACACCTTC.

This clone was observed a handful of times. V usage is TRBV19 and J usage is TRBJ1-3; the match to TRBD1 covers 9 bases. CDR3 length: 14 residues. In germline, CDR1 is LNHDA, CDR2 SQIVND (reference sequence). V was clipped by 10 bases and J by 0 bases; unmatched bases: 4. CDR3 loop: CATGTGSSGNTIYF. As DNA, the CDR3 is TGTGCCACAGGGACAGGGAGCTCTGGAAACACCATATATTTT.

The DNA of the CDR3 is TGTGCCAGCAGCGCGGGACCGCTGAACACCGGGGAGCTGTTTTTT. Amino acid sequence: CASSAGPLNTGELFF. V is TRBV7-6 and J is TRBJ2-2, with D maybe TRBD2 (6 bases). This CDR3 spans 15 amino acids. Germline-derived CDR1 and CDR2 are SGHVS and FNYEAQ. The germline V and J ends were trimmed by 5 bases and 1 base, with 11 bases remaining between them.

V and J are TRBV5-4 and TRBJ2-3; 13 nucleotides agree with TRBD2. The V gene's germline CDR1 is SGHNT and CDR2 YYREEE (reference sequence). V gave up 4 bases and J gave up 6 bases; unmatched junction bases: 8. This CDR3 is 16 amino acids long. CDR3 sequence: CASSQRLAGGYDTQYF. CDR3 sequence (DNA): TGTGCCAGCAGCCAGAGACTAGCGGGAGGTTATGATACGCAGTATTTT.

This clone was detected ten times or more. This rearrangement joins TRBV11-2 to TRBJ1-6; possible D gene TRBD1, 5 bases. CDR1 and CDR2 (germline): SGHAT, FQNNGV. The V end was cut by 4 bases, the J end by 9 bases, with 13 bases between. CDR3 length equals 14 residues. The CDR3 nucleotides are TGTGCCAGCAGCTCCGGAGGGGAGGGTTCACCCCTCCACTTT. It yields the protein CASSSGGEGSPLHF.

This chain links TRBV5-1 with TRBJ2-7, with 9 bases lining up with TRBD1. Per germline, CDR1 SGHRS and CDR2 YFSETQ. Trimming cost V 3 bases and J 1 base; bases outside gene matches: 5. The CDR3 is made up of 15 amino acids. This CDR3 is CASSSRDRASYEQYF. The CDR3 nucleotides are TGCGCCAGCAGCTCCAGGGACAGGGCTTCCTACGAGCAGTACTTC.

V usage is TRBV6-5 and J usage is TRBJ2-3; D perhaps matches TRBD2 (7 bases). Germline V gene lookup returns CDR1 MNHEY and CDR2 SVGAGI. Trimming pared 0 bases from V and 1 base from J, leaving 11 bases between. The length of the CDR3 is 16 residues. The CDR3 reads CASSYSGGAGTDTQYF. Here the CDR3 DNA reads TGTGCCAGCAGTTACTCAGGGGGGGCTGGCACAGATACGCAGTATTTT.

J is TRBJ1-6 and V is TRBV15, with D maybe TRBD1 (5 bases). The V gene lost 2 bases and the J gene lost 0 bases, with 14 bases spanning the gap. The length of the CDR3 is 18 residues. The germline V gene has CDR1 LNHNV and CDR2 YYDKDF (reference sequence). DNA of the CDR3: TGTGCCACCAGCAGACGGAGACAGTTGAGCTCCTATAATTCACCCCTCCACTTT. Protein sequence: CATSRRRQLSSYNSPLHF. Drawing the rest from reference TRBV15 and TRBJ1-6, the complete variable domain is DAMVIQNPRYQVTQFGKPVTLSCSQTLNHNVMYWYQQKSSQAPKLLFHYYDKDFNNEADTPDNFQSRRPNTSFCFLDIRSPGLGDTAMYLCATSRRRQLSSYNSPLHFGNGTRLTVT.

The chain recombines TRBV19 with TRBJ2-5, with 8 bases lining up with TRBD2. The CDR3 is 13 residues long. V lost 4 bases, J lost 5 bases, and 3 bases stayed unmatched. Germline loops: CDR1 LNHDA, CDR2 SQIVND (reference sequence). In DNA, the CDR3 is TGTGCCAGTAGTAGTAGCGGGAAGGAGACCCAGTACTTC. It translates to CASSSSGKETQYF.

The gene calls are TRBV5-8 and TRBJ2-1; TRBD2 matches at 14 bases. J gave up 8 bases and V 4 bases, and 5 bases lay outside the gene matches. This CDR3 contains 15 residues. Germline V CDR1 and CDR2: SGHTS, YDEGEE. The CDR3 reads CASSAGTSGSDEQFF. Written as DNA, the CDR3 is TGTGCCAGCAGCGCCGGGACTAGCGGGAGCGATGAGCAGTTCTTC.

A single count supports this clone. The CDR3 sequence is CASSEGLGRSYEQYV. The CDR3 coding sequence is TGTGCCAGCAGTGAGGGACTAGGGCGCTCCTACGAGCAGTACGTC. The chain joins TRBV6-1 to TRBJ2-7; TRBD2 agrees at 8 bases. After removal of 3 bases from V and 0 bases from J, the junction contained 4 bases not matched to a gene. The CDR3 is 15 amino acids. CDR1 and CDR2 (germline): MNHNS, SASEGT.